This T cell receptor (beta chain) stems from a study of monozygotic twins with inflammatory bowel disease. Study-level points and caveats: IBD-affected twins scored below their healthy co-twins in TCRbeta diversity (inverse Simpson). IBD patients shared fewer clonotypes with other individuals than healthy twins, especially patients with disease activity signs.

There are 16 residues in the CDR3. From its re-call of the 5' RACE reads, TCRdb lists each CDR3 protein once, without DNA. The sample is made up of fewer than 350,000 distinct CDR3 sequences, and the top ten hold under 2.5% of it. As to this clonotype: Its antigen remains unidentified.

This TCR derives from a human donor with ulcerative colitis or Crohn's disease, or a healthy co-twin of an affected twin (not recorded which). This rearrangement joins TRBV12-3 or TRBV12-4 to TRBJ2-2; TCRdb gives TRBD1 as the D gene, but with no DNA this cannot be confirmed. Input material: blood. The CDR3 spells CASSPLGQGITGELFF.